This T cell receptor beta chain was captured by sequencing in a study of identical twins. Findings and caveats of the study: Less excess twin sharing appeared in beta out-of-frame sequences.

A universal primer site was added by template switching, and unique molecular identifiers were carried by the cDNA. TCRdb redid the calling of the 5' RACE reads with MiXCR, one entry per CDR3 protein. The table has 450,000 or so distinct CDR3 sequences, 14% seen once. The CDR3 runs 14 residues. CDR1 is SGHTA and CDR2 is FQGNSA in the germline V gene. This clonotype came up a few times. Its antigen is unidentified. The junction departs from germline at one end; a sequencing error may be responsible. The data also belong to a second study, concerning yellow fever vaccine responses in identical twins.

This chain connects TRBV7-2 to TRBJ2-7; no firm D call. Sequencing was done on a sample of CD4+ T cells sorted from blood. This TCR derives from a woman younger than 35 in good health. CDR3 protein: CASSRTGRPYEQYF. In DNA form, the CDR3 reads TGTGCTAGCAGCCGTACTGGCAGGCCCTACGAGCAGTACTTC.